The 21 T cell receptor beta chains in this list originate from one sample, sequenced in a study of radiation and T cells in renal cell carcinoma. The time point is: baseline pretreatment blood. Specified treatment: 15 Gy SBRT to primary tumor, nephrectomy 4 weeks later. The assay was immunoSEQ multiplex PCR, and TCRdb's table has in-frame clones only and misses some. The sample has about 59,000 clones; 65% to 80% are singletons. This specimen consisted of blood, obtained from a patient whose treatment included radiotherapy and nephrectomy. The receptor set was obtained from a man aged 55 to 69 with renal cell carcinoma.

The chain uses TRBV7-7 and TRBJ2-5, with D unresolved. Trimming removed 2 bases from V and 1 base from J, with 11 bases in between. The germline V gene encodes CDR1 SSHAT and CDR2 FNYEAQ (reference sequence). The CDR3 runs 15 residues. DNA of the CDR3: TGTGCCAGCAGCTTAAGCCCGGGCCGCCAAGAGACCCAGTACTTC. Translated, it gives CASSLSPGRQETQYF.

The chain is built from TRBV6-1 and TRBJ2-3; perhaps TRBD2 as D (6 bases). The CDR3 consists of 15 residues. In germline, CDR1 is MNHNS, CDR2 SASEGT. Trimming removed 5 bases at V and 3 bases at J, with 15 bases between. CDR3: CASSIRGSGTDTQYF. The CDR3, as DNA: TGTGCCAGCAGTATCCGGGGTAGCGGTACAGATACGCAGTATTTT.

This clone was seen more than once but under ten times. The V gene is TRBV6-1, the J gene TRBJ2-2, with D perhaps matching TRBD2 (5 bases). The CDR3 totals 14 residues. With 6 bases removed from V and 5 bases from J, the gap between germline ends came to 13 bases. CDR1 is MNHNS and CDR2 is SASEGT in the germline V gene. This CDR3 is CASRATGSTGELFF. The CDR3 DNA reads as TGTGCCAGCAGAGCCACGGGGTCAACCGGGGAGCTGTTTTTT.

This clone was seen once. The rearrangement joins TRBV2 to TRBJ1-2; possible D gene TRBD1, 6 bases. CDR3 length equals 13 residues. The germline gives CDR1 SNHLY, CDR2 FYNNEI. Trimming took off 6 bases at V and 1 base at J, with 9 bases between the two ends. CDR3: CASRRTVNYGYTF. The CDR3 DNA is TGTGCCAGCAGGAGGACAGTTAACTATGGCTACACCTTC.

The chain has TRBV19 and TRBJ1-2; 12 bases fit TRBD1. This CDR3 is 17 amino acids long. CDR1 and CDR2 (germline): LNHDA, SQIVND (reference sequence). The J segment lost 4 bases and the V segment lost 8 bases, leaving 14 bases of the junction unmatched. The CDR3 region has the DNA TGTGCCAGTTTCTCTCGGGACAGGGGGCGTCCGGGCTATGGCTACACCTTC. Amino acid sequence: CASFSRDRGRPGYGYTF.

The rearrangement uses TRBV19 and TRBJ2-2; a possible D gene is TRBD2 (6 bases). The germline CDR1 and CDR2 sequences are LNHDA and SQIVND (reference sequence). The V gene lost 2 bases and the J gene lost 5 bases, with 15 bases spanning the gap. The CDR3 spans 16 residues. The CDR3 DNA reads as TGTGCCAGTAGTATACTAGCGCAAGCCTTAACCGGGGAGCTGTTTTTT. Its translation: CASSILAQALTGELFF.

V gene TRBV30 combines with J gene TRBJ1-2; 9 bases line up with TRBD1. Unmatched junction bases numbered 8, after V lost 2 bases and J lost 4 bases. Germline V gives CDR1 GTSNPN, CDR2 SVGIG (reference sequence). The CDR3 is 15 residues long. This CDR3 reads CAWSRDRVNLYGYTF. CDR3 nucleotides: TGTGCCTGGAGTAGGGACAGGGTGAACCTCTATGGCTACACCTTC.

This clone has just one count. V is TRBV6-5 and J is TRBJ1-1, with a tentative D call TRBD1 (6 bases). CDR1 and CDR2 (germline): MNHEY, SVGAGI. The CDR3 loop spans 16 amino acids. Trimming took 0 bases from V and 6 from J, leaving 17 bases between them. As DNA, the CDR3 is TGTGCCAGCAGTTACTCGGAGCAGGGGCTAGGGGCTGAAGCTTTCTTT. Amino acid sequence: CASSYSEQGLGAEAFF.

The CDR3 sequence is CASSPQTGNTEAFF. CDR3 sequence (DNA): TGTGCCAGCTCACCCCAGACAGGGAACACTGAAGCTTTCTTT. V gene TRBV18 combines with J gene TRBJ1-1; D may be TRBD1 (6 bases). V lost 3 bases and J 1 base, leaving 9 bases between the germline ends. This CDR3 is built from 14 residues. Germline loops: CDR1 KGHSH, CDR2 LQKENI. Filled out from reference TRBV18 and TRBJ1-1, the complete variable domain reads NAGVMQNPRHLVRRRGQEARLRCSPMKGHSHVYWYRQLPEEGLKFMVYLQKENIIDESGMPKERFSAEFPKEGPSILRIQQVVRGDSAAYFCASSPQTGNTEAFFGQGTRLTVV.

This chain links TRBV9 with TRBJ2-1; D is perhaps TRBD2 (6 bases). Germline values: CDR1 SGDLS, CDR2 YYNGEE. Trimming pared 6 bases from V and 1 base from J, leaving 14 bases between. This CDR3 region has 15 residues. CDR3 amino acids: CASTSGGASYNEQFF. The CDR3 DNA sequence: TGTGCCAGCACGTCCGGGGGTGCATCCTACAATGAGCAGTTCTTC. The whole variable domain, filled in from reference TRBV9 and TRBJ2-1, reads DSGVTQTPKHLITATGQRVTLRCSPRSGDLSVYWYQQSLDQGLQFLIQYYNGEERAKGNILERFSAQQFPDLHSELNLSSLELGDSALYFCASTSGGASYNEQFFGPGTRLTVL.

CDR3: CASSLALAGGQGRNEQFF. The CDR3 coding sequence is TGCGCCAGCAGCTTGGCCCTAGCGGGGGGGCAAGGAAGAAATGAGCAGTTCTTC. The chain is built from TRBV5-1 and TRBJ2-1, with TRBD2 matching over 12 bases. CDR3 size: 18 residues. The junction had 11 bases not matched to a gene; V was cut back by 0 bases and J by 7 bases. CDR1 and CDR2 from the germline V gene are SGHRS and YFSETQ.

The chain has TRBV6-1 and TRBJ1-5; D unresolved. This CDR3 has 13 amino acids. Germline V gives CDR1 MNHNS, CDR2 SASEGT. The V end was cut by 2 bases, the J end by 2 bases, with 4 bases between. The CDR3 DNA is TGTGCCAGCAGTGAACGTCGCAATCAGCCCCAGCATTTT. It codes for CASSERRNQPQHF.

The rearrangement joins TRBV6-5 to TRBJ2-3; 8 bases align to TRBD2. Germline CDR1 MNHEY, CDR2 SVGAGI. This CDR3 is 14 amino acids long. The V and J ends lost 5 bases and 4 bases, in that order; junction bases with no gene match: 5. CDR3 DNA: TGTGCCAGCAGTATCGGGGGGGCCTCAGATACGCAGTATTTT. The encoded protein is CASSIGGASDTQYF.

The V and J genes are TRBV5-1 and TRBJ1-2; D unclear. The CDR3 extends over 12 amino acids. Germline CDR1 SGHRS, CDR2 YFSETQ. V was trimmed by 9 bases and J by 3 bases, leaving 12 bases between them. DNA for the CDR3: TGCGCCAACATAAACCGCTACTATGGCTACACCTTC. Translation gives CANINRYYGYTF.

This chain uses TRBV12-5 with TRBJ2-1, with 7 bases matching TRBD1. This CDR3 comprises 16 residues. Trimming cost V 6 bases and J 5 bases; bases outside gene matches: 13. Per germline, CDR1 LGHNT and CDR2 FRNRAP. The DNA for the CDR3 is TGTGCTAGTGGACAAACCGGGACAGATATCAACAATGAGCAGTTCTTC. It translates to CASGQTGTDINNEQFF.

This clone came up once. The chain carries TRBV19 and TRBJ2-3; TRBD2 matches at 10 bases. The CDR3 has 16 residues. Germline V lookup: CDR1 LNHDA, CDR2 SQIVND (reference sequence). The V segment lost 5 bases and the J segment 7 bases; nucleotides outside the gene matches: 12. The CDR3 region has the DNA TGTGCCAGTAGTCCCTCCGGGGGTAGCGGGAGGTATACGCAGTATTTT. Its translation: CASSPSGGSGRYTQYF.

The V gene is TRBV10-3, the J gene TRBJ1-1, with D perhaps matching TRBD1 (5 bases). In germline, CDR1 is ENHRY, CDR2 SYGVKD. CDR3 length: 15 residues. Deletions cut 11 bases from V and 1 base from J, with 20 bases between. CDR3 DNA: TGTGCCGCCGGGAAACCCGTAAGGGGGAACACTGAAGCTTTCTTT. Its protein product is CAAGKPVRGNTEAFF.

The chain couples TRBV18 to TRBJ1-1, with D possibly matching TRBD1 (5 bases). Germline loops: CDR1 KGHSH, CDR2 LQKENI. The V and J ends lost 1 base and 3 bases respectively, with 9 bases between them. This CDR3 comprises 14 residues. The CDR3, as DNA: TGTGCCAGCTCACCACTTGGACAAGACACTGAAGCTTTCTTT. Amino acid sequence: CASSPLGQDTEAFF.

J is TRBJ2-7 and V is TRBV7-2; the D gene is possibly TRBD1 (5 bases). From germline, CDR1 is SGHTA and CDR2 FQGNSA. V gave up 1 base and J gave up 3 bases, with 13 bases separating them. This CDR3 has 15 amino acids. The CDR3 sequence: CASSLVQASLYEQYV. CDR3 nucleotide sequence: TGTGCCAGCAGCTTAGTACAGGCTTCACTCTACGAGCAGTACGTC.

The chain recombines TRBV30 with TRBJ2-3, with 10 nucleotides matching TRBD2. Trimming at V came to 7 bases and at J to 5 bases, leaving 12 bases not matched to a gene. This CDR3 comprises 15 residues. Germline CDR1 and CDR2: GTSNPN and SVGIG (reference sequence). CDR3 in amino acids: CAYHPAGGPKDTQYF. CDR3 nucleotides: TGTGCCTACCACCCAGCGGGAGGGCCGAAAGATACGCAGTATTTT.

The chain couples TRBV7-9 to TRBJ2-7; D uncertain. Germline CDR1 SEHNR, CDR2 FQNEAQ (reference sequence). With 4 bases removed from V and 5 bases from J, the gap between germline ends came to 15 bases. The CDR3 has 14 amino acids. CDR3 sequence reads: CASSSAVTHNEQYF. The CDR3, as DNA: TGTGCCAGCAGCTCGGCGGTTACGCACAACGAGCAGTACTTC.